These 20 T cell receptor beta chains originate from one sample sequenced in a study of T-cell reconstitution after alpha-beta-depleted transplantation in children. TCRbeta library preparation incorporated unique molecular identifiers. From the PCR reads, TCRdb called clonotypes with MiXCR, one entry per CDR3 protein. Of about 1,000,000 distinct CDR3 sequences listed, around 30% are singletons. The sequenced sample was PBMCs, mostly from graft donor cells, obtained 360 days after TCRalphabeta/CD19-depleted stem cell transplant. Source of these receptors: a boy in the first two years of life who had a stem cell transplant for SCID, so the T cells may come from the graft donor.

The rearrangement uses TRBV20-1 and TRBJ2-1; 7 bases align to TRBD2. Trimming took 3 bases from V and 4 from J; bases not matched to a gene: 12. The CDR3 length is 16 residues. CDR1 and CDR2 from the germline V gene are DFQATT and SNEGSKA (reference sequence). The chain's CDR3 is CSARGLRGLVYNEQFF. As DNA, the CDR3 is TGCAGTGCTAGGGGGCTCCGAGGACTAGTGTACAATGAGCAGTTCTTC.

The sample holds a few counts of this clonotype. The V gene is TRBV5-1, the J gene TRBJ2-5; D is unresolved. CDR1 SGHRS and CDR2 YFSETQ come from the germline V gene. Trimming took off 0 bases at V and 5 bases at J, with 11 bases between the two ends. The length of the CDR3 is 14 residues. CDR3 DNA sequence: TGCGCCAGCAGCTTGGACCCGGGCGTTGAGACCCAGTACTTC. It yields the protein CASSLDPGVETQYF.

This clonotype was counted between two and nine times. This chain's CDR3 is CASSPLKGTGNYNEQFF. The CDR3, as DNA: TGTGCCAGCAGTCCCCTAAAGGGGACGGGGAACTACAATGAGCAGTTCTTC. The J gene is TRBJ2-1, the V gene TRBV6-1; D may correspond to TRBD1 or TRBD2 (5 bases each). The CDR3 loop spans 17 amino acids. The V end lost 5 bases, the J end lost 3 bases, and 20 bases lay between the germline ends. The germline V gene encodes CDR1 MNHNS and CDR2 SASEGT.

This clonotype has only a few counts. The genes are TRBV7-2 and TRBJ2-4, with 12 bases lining up with TRBD1. The germline V gene encodes CDR1 SGHTA and CDR2 FQGNSA. The CDR3 extends over 17 amino acids. Losses at the gene ends were 3 bases for V and 0 bases for J; bases not matched to a gene: 3. CDR3 residues: CASSLGTGGLAKNIQYF. The CDR3 region has the DNA TGTGCCAGCAGCTTGGGGACAGGGGGCTTAGCCAAAAACATTCAGTACTTC.

This clonotype was picked up a small number of times. This rearrangement joins TRBV20-1 to TRBJ2-7; TRBD2 is a possible D gene (5 bases). This CDR3 spans 15 amino acids. V lost 5 bases to trimming and J lost 0 bases, with 17 bases between them. The germline gives CDR1 DFQATT, CDR2 SNEGSKA (reference sequence). The CDR3 nucleotides read TGCAGTGCTTCCCGAGGGAACTCCCTCTCCTACGAGCAGTACTTC. Translation gives CSASRGNSLSYEQYF.

The chain employs TRBV27 and TRBJ1-6; maybe TRBD1 (5 bases). This CDR3 comprises 14 residues. Germline-derived CDR1 and CDR2 are MNHEY and SMNVEV (reference sequence). V was pared by 4 bases and J by 9 bases, with 13 bases between. The CDR3 sequence is CASSSAGWGSPLHF. The CDR3, as DNA: TGTGCCAGCAGTTCGGCAGGGTGGGGTTCACCCCTCCACTTT.

The rearrangement links TRBV5-1 to TRBJ2-2; possibly TRBD1 for D (6 bases). The CDR3 spans 15 residues. The V end was cut by 5 bases, the J end by 0 bases, with 11 bases between. CDR1 is SGHRS, CDR2 YFSETQ, per germline. Here the CDR3 DNA reads TGCGCCAGCAGGCCCGACAGGACGAACACCGGGGAGCTGTTTTTT. Translating gives CASRPDRTNTGELFF.

This clonotype occurred a few times. This chain joins TRBV20-1 and TRBJ1-1, with D unresolved. The germline V gene has CDR1 DFQATT and CDR2 SNEGSKA (reference sequence). The CDR3 consists of 13 residues. Trimming took 2 bases from V and 3 from J, leaving 10 bases between them. The CDR3 bases are TGCAGTGCTAGACTTTCAGAGTACACTGAAGCTTTCTTT. Amino acids: CSARLSEYTEAFF.

V gene TRBV6-1 combines with J gene TRBJ2-5; a weak D match, TRBD1 (5 bases). From germline, CDR1 is MNHNS and CDR2 SASEGT. The CDR3 loop spans 13 amino acids. V was cut by 7 bases and J by 4 bases, with 13 bases left in between. The CDR3 sequence is CASKNRPLETQYF. The CDR3 DNA sequence: TGTGCCAGCAAGAACAGGCCATTAGAGACCCAGTACTTC.

This sequence joins TRBV29-1 and TRBJ1-1, with 8 bases aligning to TRBD1. In germline, CDR1 is SQVTM, CDR2 ANQGSEA. Trimming removed 2 bases from V and 1 base from J; junction bases left unmatched: 9. The CDR3 loop spans 16 amino acids. The CDR3 spells CSVERGQGARNTEAFF. DNA for the CDR3: TGCAGCGTTGAAAGGGGGCAGGGGGCTAGGAACACTGAAGCTTTCTTT.

J is TRBJ2-1 and V is TRBV11-2; 12 bases match TRBD2. This CDR3 has 18 residues. The V and J ends lost 1 base and 6 bases, in that order; junction bases with no gene match: 10. CDR1 and CDR2 (germline): SGHAT, FQNNGV. CDR3 amino acids: CASSLVPGLAGPSNEQFF. CDR3 nucleotides: TGTGCCAGCAGCTTAGTCCCAGGACTAGCGGGGCCAAGCAATGAGCAGTTCTTC.

The chain couples TRBV12-3 or TRBV12-4 to TRBJ1-3; D is perhaps TRBD1 (5 bases). Deletions cut 5 bases from V and 2 bases from J, with 16 bases between. The CDR3 consists of 16 residues. Written as DNA, the CDR3 is TGTGCCAGCAGTCCTCTCTCCCCAGGGACTGGAAACACCATATATTTT. Protein: CASSPLSPGTGNTIYF.

The chain recombines TRBV29-1 with TRBJ2-7, with TRBD2 as a possible D gene (6 bases). The CDR3 spans 14 residues. Germline V CDR1 and CDR2: SQVTM, ANQGSEA. The ends were cut back, 4 bases at V and 4 bases at J, with 17 bases in the middle. CDR3 coding DNA: TGCAGCGTTGGAGCCGGGCTAGCGATGTACGAGCAGTACTTC. Translation gives CSVGAGLAMYEQYF.

This clonotype came up a few times. The chain is built from TRBV20-1 and TRBJ2-5; 9 bases fit TRBD1. CDR1 and CDR2 (germline): DFQATT, SNEGSKA (reference sequence). Trimming at V came to 6 bases and at J to 2 bases, leaving 4 bases not matched to a gene. CDR3 size: 13 residues. CDR3 DNA sequence: TGCAGTGCGCTGACAGGGGGGCAAGAGACCCAGTACTTC. It encodes CSALTGGQETQYF.

V and J are TRBV2 and TRBJ2-6, with D maybe TRBD2 (5 bases). Per germline, CDR1 SNHLY and CDR2 FYNNEI. V was clipped by 5 bases and J by 0 bases, with 8 bases between them. The CDR3 has 15 amino acids. The CDR3 DNA reads TGTGCCAGCAGTACCGACTACTCTGGGGCCAACGTCCTGACTTTC. It translates to CASSTDYSGANVLTF.

V is TRBV6-5 and J is TRBJ1-5, with D hard to call. Between the trimmed V and J ends, which lost 2 bases and 6 bases, there was a span of 17 bases. The CDR3 is 16 residues long. The germline gives CDR1 MNHEY, CDR2 SVGAGI. The CDR3 is CASSYRTPRGGQPQHF. CDR3 DNA: TGTGCCAGCAGTTACCGGACCCCTCGCGGCGGTCAGCCCCAGCATTTT.

This chain joins TRBV25-1 and TRBJ2-3; 8 bases map to TRBD2. This CDR3 is 15 amino acids long. Germline values: CDR1 MGHDK, CDR2 SYGVNS. J lost 5 bases, V lost 4 bases, and 8 bases had no gene match. The CDR3, as DNA: TGTGCCAGCAGTGCCCACGGGGGGGCTGAAGATACGCAGTATTTT. Protein: CASSAHGGAEDTQYF.

This clonotype was recorded a few times. The V and J genes are TRBV6-1 and TRBJ2-1; tentative D call: TRBD1 (6 bases). Per germline, CDR1 MNHNS and CDR2 SASEGT. Trimming left V 4 bases short and J 5 bases short, with 18 bases between. The CDR3 sequence is 16 residues long. CDR3 sequence (DNA): TGTGCCAGCAGTGGGGGGCCAGGGCTGCCTGACAATGAGCAGTTCTTC. Its translation: CASSGGPGLPDNEQFF.

There are a few counts of this clonotype. The J gene is TRBJ2-2, the V gene TRBV7-2; perhaps TRBD2 as D (5 bases). Germline V gives CDR1 SGHTA, CDR2 FQGNSA. CDR3 size: 16 residues. The ends were cut back, 1 base at V and 6 bases at J, with 15 bases in the middle. The CDR3 DNA reads as TGTGCCAGCAGCTTAGGAGGGAATAGGTTCTCCGGGGAGCTGTTTTTT. Amino acids: CASSLGGNRFSGELFF.

Only a few counts were recorded for this clonotype. The rearrangement joins TRBV5-5 to TRBJ2-7, with D unresolved. With 0 bases removed from V and 3 bases from J, the gap between germline ends came to 13 bases. In germline, CDR1 is SGHKS, CDR2 YYEKEE (reference sequence). CDR3 length equals 15 residues. CDR3 nucleotide sequence: TGTGCCAGCAGCTTGGCAGAGCGATATTTCTACGAGCAGTACTTC. Protein sequence: CASSLAERYFYEQYF.